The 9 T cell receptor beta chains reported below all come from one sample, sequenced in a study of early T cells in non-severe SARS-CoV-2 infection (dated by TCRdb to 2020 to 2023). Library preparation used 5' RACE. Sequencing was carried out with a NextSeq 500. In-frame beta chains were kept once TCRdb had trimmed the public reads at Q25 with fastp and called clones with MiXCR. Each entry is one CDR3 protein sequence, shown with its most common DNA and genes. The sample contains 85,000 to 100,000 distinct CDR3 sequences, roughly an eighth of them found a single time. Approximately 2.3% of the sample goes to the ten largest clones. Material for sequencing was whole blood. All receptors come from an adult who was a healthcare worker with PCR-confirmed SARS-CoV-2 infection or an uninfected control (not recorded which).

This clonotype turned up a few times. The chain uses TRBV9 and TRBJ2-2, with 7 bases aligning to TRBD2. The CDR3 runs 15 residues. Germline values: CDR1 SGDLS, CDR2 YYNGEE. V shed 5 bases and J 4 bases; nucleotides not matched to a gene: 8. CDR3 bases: TGTGCCAGCAGACCCGGGGAGGGAAGCACCGGGGAGCTGTTTTTT. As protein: CASRPGEGSTGELFF.

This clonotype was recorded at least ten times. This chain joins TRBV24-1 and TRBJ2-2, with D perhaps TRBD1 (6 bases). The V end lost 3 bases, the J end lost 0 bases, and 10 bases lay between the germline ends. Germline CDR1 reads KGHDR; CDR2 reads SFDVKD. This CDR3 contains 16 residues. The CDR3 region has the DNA TGTGCCACCAGTGATATGGGACACGCGAACACCGGGGAGCTGTTTTTT. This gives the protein CATSDMGHANTGELFF.

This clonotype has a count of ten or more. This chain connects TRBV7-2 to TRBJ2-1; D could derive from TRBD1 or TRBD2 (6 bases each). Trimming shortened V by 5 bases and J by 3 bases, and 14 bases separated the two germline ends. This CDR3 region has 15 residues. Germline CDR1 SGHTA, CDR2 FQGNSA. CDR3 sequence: CASSNTGRIYNEQFF. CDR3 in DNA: TGTGCCAGCAGCAACACAGGGAGGATCTACAATGAGCAGTTCTTC.

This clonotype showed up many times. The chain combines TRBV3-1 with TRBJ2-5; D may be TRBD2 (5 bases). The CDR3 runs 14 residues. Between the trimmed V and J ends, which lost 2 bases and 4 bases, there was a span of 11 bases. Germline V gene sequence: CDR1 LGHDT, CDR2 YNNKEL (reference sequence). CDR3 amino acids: CASSQHRGAETQYF. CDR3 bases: TGTGCCAGCAGCCAACACCGGGGTGCAGAGACCCAGTACTTC.

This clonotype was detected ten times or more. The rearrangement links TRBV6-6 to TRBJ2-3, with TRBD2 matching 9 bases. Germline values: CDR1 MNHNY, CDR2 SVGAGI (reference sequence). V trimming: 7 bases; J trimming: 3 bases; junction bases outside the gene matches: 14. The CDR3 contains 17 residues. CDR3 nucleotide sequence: TGTGCCAGCACCCTACTTGGCGCGGGGGGGCGGACAGATACGCAGTATTTT. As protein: CASTLLGAGGRTDTQYF.

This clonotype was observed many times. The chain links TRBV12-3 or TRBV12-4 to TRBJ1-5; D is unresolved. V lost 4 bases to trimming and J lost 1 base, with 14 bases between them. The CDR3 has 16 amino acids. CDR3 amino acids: CASSYRVTGSNQPQHF. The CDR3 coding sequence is TGTGCCAGCAGTTATAGGGTCACGGGAAGCAATCAGCCCCAGCATTTT.

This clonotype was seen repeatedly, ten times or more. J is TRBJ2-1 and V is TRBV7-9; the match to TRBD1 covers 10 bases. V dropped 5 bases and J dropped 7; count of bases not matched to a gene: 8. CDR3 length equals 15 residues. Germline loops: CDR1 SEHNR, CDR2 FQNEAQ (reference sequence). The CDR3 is CASSPYGTGENEQFF. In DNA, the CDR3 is TGTGCCAGCAGCCCTTACGGGACAGGGGAGAATGAGCAGTTCTTC.

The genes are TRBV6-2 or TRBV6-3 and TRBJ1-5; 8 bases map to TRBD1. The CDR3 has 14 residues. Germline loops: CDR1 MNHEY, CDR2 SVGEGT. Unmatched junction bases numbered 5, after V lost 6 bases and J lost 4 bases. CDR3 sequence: CASRATGGNQPQHF. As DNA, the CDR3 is TGTGCCAGCAGGGCTACAGGGGGTAATCAGCCCCAGCATTTT.

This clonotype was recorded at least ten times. The CDR3 nucleotides read TGCGCCAGCAGCTTGACAGGGGACCGGGGTGAAAAACTGTTTTTT. It specifies CASSLTGDRGEKLFF. The V and J genes are TRBV5-1 and TRBJ1-4, with 7 bases fitting TRBD1. Germline CDR1 SGHRS, CDR2 YFSETQ. The J segment lost 7 bases and the V segment lost 1 base, leaving 7 bases of the junction unmatched. This CDR3 contains 15 residues.